This T cell receptor beta chain is from a study of cytomegalovirus exposure and HLA in healthy donors. Study-wide context: The 120 validation repertoires were produced on the same platform as the approximately 620 repertoires of the first cohort. This was reported in a later analysis.

Trimming pared 2 bases from V and 4 bases from J, leaving 14 bases between. Looked up from germline, CDR1 is SGHTA and CDR2 is FQGNSA. The CDR3 is 15 residues long. TCRdb keeps only in-frame clones here, not all; method: immunoSEQ multiplex PCR. Of 100,000 to 130,000 clones in the sample, approximately 96% were seen once. This chain uses TRBV7-2 with TRBJ2-5, with D possibly matching TRBD1 (5 bases). Sequenced: PBMCs. The origin of this receptor is a woman younger than 35 in good health and CMV-seronegative. The CDR3 here is CASSLLAVRGETQYF. The CDR3 coding sequence is TGTGCCAGCAGCTTACTGGCGGTTAGGGGAGAGACCCAGTACTTC.